The clone carrying this TCR beta chain was seen a handful of times. Its antigen is not known. It was with a sample-barcoded 5' primer and a J-beta primer mix that a second PCR of roughly 7 to 12 cycles was run. MiXCR, applied by TCRdb to the 5' RACE reads, yields one record per CDR3 protein. The profile shows hundreds of thousands of distinct CDR3 sequences, about 30% of them singletons. This sample stems from a study of blood T cells in healthy people across ages. Study results and caveats: Observed TCR beta diversity per million T cells went down as age went up. This fall followed a roughly linear course with age.

The CDR3 loop spans 16 amino acids. V shed 5 bases and J shed 4 bases, with 19 bases lying between them. The chain carries TRBV12-3 or TRBV12-4 and TRBJ2-3; tentatively, D is TRBD1 (6 bases). The clonotype was recovered from a woman aged 80 or over in good health. The source material was blood. This CDR3 reads CASSPLTGGGADTQYF. The CDR3 DNA is TGTGCCAGCAGTCCCCTGACTGGTGGGGGCGCAGATACGCAGTATTTT.